This T cell receptor (delta chain) was identified in a study of γδ T cells in repeated Plasmodium falciparum infection. Background on the study: The natural-infection arm compared Malian children under seasonal malaria with matched Australian children.

TCRdb applied CATT to the multiplex PCR reads for clone calling. This table has tens of thousands of delta-chain clones, roughly 1.4% appearing once. Concerning this clone: This likely traces to a read error, being one base from a far larger clone. The identical CDR3 is also encoded by other nucleotide sequences in the sample.

The CDR3 runs to 15 residues. Deletions cut 3 bases from V and 2 bases from J, with 12 bases between. Per germline, CDR1 GEAIGNYY and CDR2 EKD. Gammadelta T cells were flow-sorted from PBMC into Vgamma9/Vdelta2+ and Vdelta2-negative populations for bulk analysis. The source material was gamma-delta T cells from blood. The chain couples TRDV2 to TRDJ2, with a weak D call TRDD3 (6 bases). The J gene is absent in TCRdb and was assigned here via DNA matching to germline. This receptor was obtained from a pool of human donors (malaria-infected and uninfected, not separated). CDR3 coding DNA: TGTGCCTGTGACTGGGGGGCACCCTTGACAGCACAACTCTTCTTT. Translating it yields CACDWGAPLTAQLFF.